This record looks at one TCR beta chain sequence and its context. What it binds is unknown. These data are taken from a study of cytomegalovirus exposure and HLA in healthy donors. Study outcomes and limitations: TCR sequences were mostly rare, though some public TCRs occurred in many donors.

The protocol was immunoSEQ multiplex PCR, while the TCRdb copy is restricted to in-frame clones and leaves out a portion. The table has fewer than 90,000 clones, almost 97% seen once. CDR1 is GTSNPN, CDR2 SVGIG, per germline (reference sequence). This CDR3 has 12 residues. V was shortened by 2 bases and J by 6 bases, with 11 bases between the two germline ends. This chain connects TRBV30 to TRBJ2-7; tentatively, D is TRBD2 (5 bases). The TCR comes from a man younger than 35 in good health and CMV-seropositive. The sample taken for sequencing was PBMCs. CDR3 residues: CAWSRWESEQYF. The CDR3, as DNA: TGTGCCTGGAGTAGGTGGGAGAGCGAGCAGTACTTC.